This TCR beta chain was recovered during a study of shared T cell receptors in the human thymus. Produced via immunoSEQ multiplex PCR; TCRdb's table is partial and in-frame only. Here the sample spans 720,000 or so clones, 80% to 90% being singletons. V was pared by 5 bases and J by 2 bases, with 13 bases between. CDR1 and CDR2 (germline): MNHEY, SMNVEV (reference sequence). The CDR3 covers 14 residues. Another study also made use of these data, one on human thymus T cells. That paper adds: V and J gene usage appeared biased in thymic and blood repertoires. Related studies found that unrelated individuals share highly overlapping thymic repertoires.

The chain has TRBV27 and TRBJ2-7; D perhaps matches TRBD1 (6 bases). Sequenced sample: thymocytes. The source is a girl under two years old with a congenital heart defect. CDR3: CASSPRTATYEQYF. CDR3 sequence (DNA): TGTGCCAGCAGTCCCCGGACAGCTACCTACGAGCAGTACTTC.